The text below deals with one T cell receptor beta chain. What it recognizes is unknown. The CDR3 sequence is 17 residues long. Germline lookup yields CDR1 MDHEN and CDR2 SYDVKM. V shed 5 bases and J 7 bases; nucleotides not matched to a gene: 15. The data were taken from a study of long-term antiretroviral therapy in people with HIV. Points from the study as a whole: Comparison with controls showed narrower CDR3 length ranges in HIV repertoires. The clones with expansion before ART were dominant in the repertoire at all time points.

At the survey level, the v3.0 immunoSEQ assay was run. This table comes from immunoSEQ multiplex PCR, and its TCRdb copy is limited to in-frame clones, with some not included. The sample includes thousands of clones, about two thirds of them seen just once. In the United States, treatment was given to all participants with HIV. Amounts of about 0.9-11 million cryopreserved PBMC were held in the samples before DNA extraction. The V gene is TRBV28, the J gene TRBJ2-2, with TRBD2 matching 8 bases. Source: unsorted PBMCs, taken 0.1 years before starting antiretroviral therapy. This receptor was identified in a man between 18 and 35 years old with HIV. The CDR3 bases are TGTGCCAGCAGTAGTTCCCACGGGACTAGAGGTATCGGGGAGCTGTTTTTT. Residues: CASSSSHGTRGIGELFF.